This TCR beta chain was retrieved from a study of cytomegalovirus exposure and HLA in healthy donors (dated by TCRdb to about 2017). Regarding the study in general: In an earlier analysis of roughly 500 of the donors, 250 to 300 Gb of sequence data and 90 million to 130 million unique TCR beta sequences from 150 million to 200 million T cells were reported. An early release that covered about 640 HLA-typed donors contained approximately 320 gigabases of sequencing data and around 80 million unique TCR sequences. Among the approximately 420 genotyped donors, around 79% belonged to the genetic ancestry cluster associated with self-reported Caucasian donors. The aim of the study was to test whether cataloging public T cell receptors could identify signatures of past pathogen exposure. The study used immunosequencing to profile the T cell repertoires of approximately 630 subjects and linked those repertoires to cytomegalovirus serostatus. A separate validation cohort of roughly 110 different subjects was used in addition to the approximately 670-subject first cohort. To predict cytomegalovirus infection status, the study brought together high-throughput TCR immunosequencing, statistical association of individual TCRs with disease status, and machine learning. To study patterns of TCR occurrence, a later analysis re-analyzed previously published TCR beta repertoires from around 670 donors and added high-resolution HLA genotyping. The later analysis used no new phenotypic data to find candidate immune exposures, relying instead on TCR beta sequences and their occurrence across donors. To decide whether each TCR beta V gene segment behaved as functional or pseudogenic, an earlier analysis of some 540 of the donors relied on high-throughput TCR beta sequencing. Donor age, sex, ethnicity and CMV serostatus were compiled alongside the repertoire data. In a later genetic analysis, genome-wide SNP genotypes for about 55% of the roughly 700 donors were used, and that subset was treated as a discovery cohort. Every repertoire in the discovery cohort had been generated on one and the same sequencing platform. HLA typing included class I and class II loci at four-digit resolution. Typing coverage differed by locus: A, B, C, DRB1 and DQB1 were typed in about 620-640 donors, DQA1 in 522, DPA1 in some 570, and DPB1 in just under 490. Because of strong linkage in the cohort, four to six DR-DQ haplotypes were treated as single units for association and clustering. Among some 410 genotyped donors of the cohort, an average of approximately 240,000 unique TCR beta nucleotide sequences were sequenced per donor, approximately 20% of them non-productive. The study at large found these results: Linkage disequilibrium might explain the correlated functional status among segregating V segments, but an unknown experimental factor could not be excluded. An association between a missense DCLRE1C variant and V-gene and J-gene trimming of TCR beta chains was found in a later genetic analysis and replicated in an independent cohort. A further reported finding was that TCR beta sequences accurately predicted the HLA-A and HLA-B alleles for most subjects in the first cohort. The presence/absence analyses assumed that sequencing depth was roughly uniform across donors, and that assumption may not be true. Because HLA typing was missing for some donors at each locus, association tests included only the typed subset. A later analysis found that HLA-associated TCR beta chains were more clonally expanded and had lower generation probabilities than equally common non-associated chains. The authors suggested that the approach could potentially be extended to other disease states and immunological phenotypes. A few of the identified cytomegalovirus-associated TCR beta chains were confirmed in vitro to be specific for cytomegalovirus antigens. At a false discovery rate of 0.05, a later analysis linked some 17,000 TCR beta sequences to specific HLA alleles. Several of the top co-occurrence clusters appeared to be linked to parvovirus B19, influenza, CMV and Epstein-Barr virus, according to a later analysis. A later genetic analysis reported fewer N-insertions in productive TCRs among donors in an Asian-associated ancestry cluster than the roughly 670-donor mean. The sequencing pipeline was judged likely to have produced a cluster of highly shared sequence variants as a technical artifact. For the cohort, immune exposure information was limited to CMV serostatus. The study gave a list of about 150 TCR beta chains associated with cytomegalovirus. While some public TCRs were present in many individuals, most TCR sequences turned up only very rarely across donors. In a later analysis, the rate of TCR association differed among HLA loci, with DRB1 alleles having the most associated TCRs and HLA-C alleles having the fewest. In an earlier analysis of several hundred of the donors, most TCR beta V segments were observed in productive rearrangements about 87% or about 30% of the time, broadly matching IMGT annotations. The cohort was sequenced for TCR beta chains only, and without alpha or paired-chain data the features that could be detected were limited. Over 15 rarely observed V segments, including chromosome 9 orphons, were excluded from the earlier analysis of about 500 of the donors because counts were too low. The classifier was reported to diagnose cytomegalovirus status with high specificity and sensitivity in both the original and validation cohorts. Because the 87-base-pair reads could not distinguish some IMGT-functional V segments, including TRBV6-2 and TRBV6-3, those segments were excluded. Assigning TCR associations to individual alleles was difficult when HLA alleles, especially DR and DQ, strongly co-occurred. A later analysis found that most CMV-associated TCR beta chains appeared HLA-restricted, with HLA associations seemingly driven largely by CMV exposure.

The cohort consisted of 600 to 700 healthy bone marrow donors. All cohort members were sampled while nominally healthy, although unrecorded immune exposures were likely present. The donor tested CMV seropositive, placing the donor among the 250 to 300 seropositive members of the cohort. Every donor gave a peripheral blood sample, and the peripheral blood mononuclear cells from that sample were used for TCR beta sequencing. Genomic DNA was extracted from the blood cell samples with the Qiagen DNeasy Blood Extraction Kit. Turning to this clone: Its cognate antigen has yet to be identified. It has no much larger one-base neighbor in the sample; base qualities were not kept.

The library was built by means of the immunoSEQ multiplex PCR assay. For the multiplex PCR, a mixture combining 60 forward primers for TCR Vbeta segments and 13 reverse primers for TCR Jbeta segments was used. A multiplex PCR assay on genomic DNA amplified the CDR3 region of rearranged TCR beta genes. On the Illumina HiSeq System, the amplified TCR beta libraries were sequenced as 87-base-pair reads. The original methods were these. In a later analysis, some 80 million unique TCR beta chains were counted across the 500 to 700 repertoires, and around 11 million of these chains were shared by at least two donors. To remove PCR and sequencing errors, raw reads were error-corrected and collapsed into unique sequences using a nearest-neighbor algorithm that merged closely related sequences. To assign V, D and J gene segments, CDR3 sequences were aligned to IMGT reference sequences. For a sequence to be retained, a match of at least six nucleotides to both a V gene segment and a J gene segment was required. Rearrangements were classified as productive when the CDR3 lacked stop codons and remained in frame with V and J, and all other rearrangements were classified as non-productive. CDR3 was defined by IMGT convention, running from the second conserved V-encoded cysteine to the conserved J-encoded phenylalanine. In an earlier analysis of some 550 of the donors, sequences lacking an unambiguous match to a single V gene segment were excluded. In an earlier analysis of about 590 of the donors, a V segment was called functional when productive rearrangements were above 56.7%, and segregating when the standard deviation between donors exceeded 5%. A statistical classification framework was built for diagnosing cytomegalovirus status from the catalog of TCR beta chain sequences. In a later analysis, V and J genes were assigned by comparing TCR nucleotide sequences against IMGT/GENE-DB human TR gene sequences. The TCRdist pipeline was used in a later analysis to assign CDR3 sequences and most-parsimonious VDJ recombination scenarios. In a later analysis, every TCR beta chain was defined by the combination of its CDR3 amino acid sequence and its V-gene family, and reads without a unique V-gene family were dropped. In a later analysis, 450 to 600 highly shared, low-generation-probability nucleotide sequences were removed to address suspected cross-contamination and a sequencing artifact. In a later analysis, a clonal expansion index for each public chain was calculated from normalized within-repertoire ranks of inferred template counts. In a later analysis, generation probabilities were computed with a VDJ recombination model fitted to out-of-frame rearrangements, and the resulting probabilities were checked against IGoR. A later analysis scored TCR-TCR, TCR-HLA and TCR-CMV co-occurrence with hypergeometric tests, applying a repertoire-size bias correction to TCR pairs. In a later analysis, false discovery rates were estimated by permuting HLA or CMV assignments 20 times. In a later analysis, co-occurring TCRs were grouped using DBSCAN, with TCRdist sequence similarity added in when clustering inside HLA-allele-positive subsets. Repertoires with fewer than 30,000 or more than 120,000 public chains, plus five repertoires with anomalous nucleotide sharing, were excluded from co-occurrence clustering. Held by TCRdb, this immuneACCESS table contains in-frame sequences only and omits some clones. Under half of the omission traces to an unresolved V gene where checked; the cause of the rest is unknown. The V and J calls and clone size are taken from that table; D and trimming were inferred from the DNA. Recorded for this sample are some 180,000 clones; around four fifths of them occurred a single time. Of the sample, roughly 3.6% is held by the ten largest clones.

The CDR3 runs 15 amino acids, cysteine and phenylalanine included. Here the CDR3 DNA is all that survives: 45 bases in frame from base 1. As encoded in the germline V gene, CDR1 is LGHNA while CDR2 is YNFKEQ. Germline trimming: 6 bases from V, 5 bases from J; junction bases outside gene matches: 9. Recombination linked TRBV4-2 to TRBJ1-5; 8 nucleotides in the junction match TRBD1. The sequenced sample consisted of PBMCs. This TCR was recovered from a woman aged 55-70 years in good health and CMV-seropositive. The CDR3 reads as follows: CASRLGTGVDQPQHF. The DNA is TGTGCCAGCAGACTCGGGACAGGTGTAGATCAGCCCCAGCATTTT.